What follows are 14 T cell receptor beta chains derived from one specimen sequenced in a study of T cell repertoires and Cas9 in healthy adults. Here immunoSEQ multiplex PCR was the method, and the copy in TCRdb shows in-frame clones only, minus some. The sample includes tens of thousands of clones, about nine tenths of them seen just once. The sample was CD4+ effector T cells (CD127+, CD25-, CD137-, CD154-) from PBMCs; culture status not recorded. These receptors came from a human donor in good health.

The CDR3 nucleotides are TGTGCCAGCAGTCCTGGGGGTATCAGGGTACTGGCCGCCCGGACCCAGTACTTC. Its protein is CASSPGGIRVLAARTQYF. The chain uses TRBV27 and TRBJ2-5; perhaps D is TRBD1 or TRBD2 (5 bases each). The V end lost 5 bases, the J end lost 7 bases, and 29 bases lay between the germline ends. This CDR3 contains 18 residues. Germline V gene lookup returns CDR1 MNHEY and CDR2 SMNVEV (reference sequence).

The V and J genes are TRBV7-3 and TRBJ1-1; D remains unclear. Germline V gene sequence: CDR1 SGHTA, CDR2 FQGTGA. This CDR3 spans 13 amino acids. V was cut by 1 base and J by 6 bases, with 9 bases left in between. Written as DNA, the CDR3 is TGTGCCAGCAGCTTAAAGCCTCGCGCTGAAGCTTTCTTT. It yields the protein CASSLKPRAEAFF.

The chain employs TRBV5-1 and TRBJ1-1; D is uncertain. V was clipped by 0 bases and J by 1 base, with 4 bases between them. CDR3 length equals 13 residues. CDR1 is SGHRS and CDR2 is YFSETQ in the germline V gene. The CDR3 sequence is CASSLAENTEAFF. Here the CDR3 DNA reads TGCGCCAGCAGCTTGGCAGAGAACACTGAAGCTTTCTTT.

This chain joins TRBV5-1 and TRBJ2-5; 9 bases are shared with TRBD1. CDR1 SGHRS and CDR2 YFSETQ come from the germline V gene. V was clipped by 4 bases and J by 3 bases; unmatched bases: 7. The CDR3 has 15 residues. The chain's CDR3 is CASSPTGDREETQYF. The DNA of the CDR3 is TGCGCCAGCAGCCCCACGGGGGACAGGGAAGAGACCCAGTACTTC.

This chain joins TRBV6-5 and TRBJ1-2; weak D call: TRBD1 (6 bases). V was cut by 6 bases and J by 3 bases, with 11 bases left in between. CDR3 length: 13 amino acids. CDR1 and CDR2 from the germline V gene are MNHEY and SVGAGI. DNA for the CDR3: TGTGCCAGCAGAGAGACAGGAGACTATGGCTACACCTTC. Residues: CASRETGDYGYTF.

Note on this clone: An end of the junction does not agree with germline; a read error may underlie this. The chain joins TRBV5-3 to TRBJ1-4; D is perhaps TRBD1 (6 bases). TRBV5-3 falls under the ORF class, with uncertain function. There are 17 residues in the CDR3. CDR3 amino acids: CARSTSGSGQLNEELFF. CDR3 nucleotide sequence: TGTGCCAGAAGCACATCGGGGTCCGGACAGCTAAATGAAGAACTGTTTTTT.

The chain couples TRBV11-3 to TRBJ2-5; the match to TRBD1 covers 7 bases. The CDR3 extends over 18 amino acids. From germline, CDR1 is SGHNT and CDR2 YENEEA. Trimming cost V 5 bases and J 5 bases; bases outside gene matches: 20. CDR3 protein: CASSQNPGTASFWETQYF. The DNA of the CDR3 is TGTGCCAGCAGCCAGAATCCCGGGACAGCTTCTTTTTGGGAGACCCAGTACTTC.

The V and J genes are TRBV2 and TRBJ2-1; TRBD2 aligns across 11 bases. Germline V gives CDR1 SNHLY, CDR2 FYNNEI. This CDR3 has 19 amino acids. Unmatched junction bases numbered 19, after V lost 6 bases and J lost 6 bases. The CDR3 DNA is TGTGCCAGCAGGTCGGGGTCGATGGGGAGACTAGCGGGGATCAATGAGCAGTTCTTC. Its translation is CASRSGSMGRLAGINEQFF.

The rearrangement uses TRBV25-1 and TRBJ1-2; a weak D match, TRBD1 (6 bases). V lost 5 bases, J lost 8 bases, and 12 bases lay in between. This CDR3 spans 12 amino acids. Germline CDR1 reads MGHDK; CDR2 reads SYGVNS. CDR3 in DNA: TGTGCCAGCAGTAAGAGGGGGGGCGGCTACACCTTC. This translates into CASSKRGGGYTF.

The V and J genes are TRBV9 and TRBJ1-3, with D unclear. Trimming removed 0 bases from V and 3 bases from J, with 7 bases in between. CDR1 is SGDLS and CDR2 is YYNGEE in the germline V gene. The CDR3 spans 14 residues. The CDR3, as DNA: TGTGCCAGCAGCGTAGAGGTTTTTGGAAACACCATATATTTT. This codes for CASSVEVFGNTIYF.

Comments on this clone: Other DNA variants within this sample encode the same CDR3. CDR3 nucleotides: TGCGCCAGCAGCCAAGATCTCCGGACTAGCGGGGGGGATCTGTACCAAGAGACCCAGTACTTC. This encodes CASSQDLRTSGGDLYQETQYF. The chain employs TRBV4-1 and TRBJ2-5; 15 positions match TRBD2. CDR3 length: 21 amino acids. The germline gives CDR1 MGHRA, CDR2 YSYEKL. Trimming at V came to 0 bases and at J to 0 bases, leaving 11 bases not matched to a gene.

The genes are TRBV4-2 and TRBJ1-2; unclear D gene. Germline CDR1 is LGHNA and CDR2 is YNFKEQ. The CDR3 totals 14 residues. The V end was cut by 7 bases, the J end by 8 bases, with 20 bases between. The CDR3 DNA follows: TGTGCCAGCAACGATGACCGAGGCTTAGGAGGCTACACCTTC. This translates into CASNDDRGLGGYTF.

This chain uses TRBV9 with TRBJ2-1; D is ambiguous. The CDR3 loop spans 15 amino acids. Looked up from germline, CDR1 is SGDLS and CDR2 is YYNGEE. Trimming stripped 0 bases from V and 2 bases from J, with 9 bases between. This CDR3 reads CASSVDAQAYNEQFF. The CDR3 DNA sequence: TGTGCCAGCAGCGTAGATGCCCAAGCCTACAATGAGCAGTTCTTC.

This clone was detected only a few times. The chain combines TRBV4-1 with TRBJ1-3, with D uncertain. Germline V gene lookup returns CDR1 MGHRA and CDR2 YSYEKL. CDR3 size: 14 residues. Trimming shortened V by 3 bases and J by 0 bases, and 6 bases separated the two germline ends. CDR3 sequence (DNA): TGCGCCAGCAGCCAGGCAACCTCTGGAAACACCATATATTTT. Its translation is CASSQATSGNTIYF.